Sequencing of this TCR beta chain was carried out in a study of T cells in Graves' hyperthyroidism and ophthalmopathy. In its sample, this clonotype was seen many times. Regions amplified from RNA transcripts were the TCR beta CDR3 regions. Carried out on the TCR CDR3, a first-round RT-PCR used the HTBI primer set. MiXCR, applied by TCRdb to the multiplex PCR reads, yields one record per CDR3 protein. Here the sample spans a few hundred thousand distinct CDR3 sequences, roughly an eighth being singletons. Uncontrolled infection, other autoimmune disease, pregnancy and lactation each barred patients from inclusion. V lost 1 base to trimming and J lost 2 bases; unmatched junction nucleotides: 1. CDR3 size: 13 residues. Germline V gene sequence: CDR1 GTSNPN, CDR2 SVGIG (reference sequence).

This TCR came from a woman aged 18 to 35 with Graves' hyperthyroidism. Sample: blood. The chain links TRBV30 to TRBJ1-2; 7 bases agree with TRBD1. CDR3 sequence: CAWSEGQNYGYTF. The CDR3 bases are TGTGCCTGGAGTGAGGGACAGAACTATGGCTACACCTTC.